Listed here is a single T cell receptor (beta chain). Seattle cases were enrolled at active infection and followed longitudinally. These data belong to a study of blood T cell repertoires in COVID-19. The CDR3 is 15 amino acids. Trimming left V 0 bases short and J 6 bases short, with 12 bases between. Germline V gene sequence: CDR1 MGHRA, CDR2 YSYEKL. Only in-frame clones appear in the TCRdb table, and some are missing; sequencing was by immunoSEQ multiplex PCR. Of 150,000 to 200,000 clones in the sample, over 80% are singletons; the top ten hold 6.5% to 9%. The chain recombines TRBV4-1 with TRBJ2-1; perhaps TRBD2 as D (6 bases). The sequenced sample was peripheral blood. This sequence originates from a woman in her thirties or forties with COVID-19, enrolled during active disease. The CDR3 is CASSQESAGGNEQFF. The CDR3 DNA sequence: TGCGCCAGCAGCCAAGAATCAGCGGGTGGCAATGAGCAGTTCTTC.